What follows is one T cell receptor (beta chain) and its context. Its antigen remains unknown. The sample belongs to a study of CD8+ T cells in alopecia areata. It was cDNA, reverse transcribed from extracted RNA, that served as the sequencing template. Generated by immunoSEQ multiplex PCR, the TCRdb table keeps only in-frame clones and is missing some. The data contain approximately 29,000 clones, roughly 80% of them singletons. This CDR3 has 15 residues. Germline V gene data show CDR1 as SGHTA and CDR2 as FQGTGA. Germline trimming cut 4 bases from V and 5 bases from J; bases unmatched to any gene: 6. Study-wide points: Scalp sequencing captures resident alphabeta T cells of normal skin too. More clonal than normal scalp was lesional scalp, particularly alopecia totalis/universalis.

This sequence was found in a human donor with alopecia areata. The chain links TRBV7-3 to TRBJ1-1; 11 nucleotides agree with TRBD1. Sequencing was performed on NKG2D-low CD8+ T cells sorted from blood. The CDR3 region is CASSSEDRGHTEAFF. The CDR3 DNA is TGTGCCAGCAGCTCTGAGGACAGGGGGCATACTGAAGCTTTCTTT.